The following is a T cell receptor (beta chain) sequence with its context. Its target is not known. A much bigger clone sits one base away, suggesting this may be a read error. There were TCR beta CDR3 regions amplified from RNA transcripts. TCR CDR3 regions were first amplified by RT-PCR with HTBI primers. Via MiXCR, TCRdb re-called the multiplex PCR reads, giving one row per CDR3 protein. The sample holds hundreds of thousands of distinct CDR3 sequences, roughly 13% seen once. This CDR3 is 15 amino acids long. Germline V gives CDR1 SGHTA, CDR2 FQGNSA. The source of the sample is a study of T cells in Graves' hyperthyroidism and ophthalmopathy. Study-wide findings and caveats: Ophthalmopathy was identified by the model a median about seven months ahead of onset. A 13 V-J model separated ophthalmopathy from stable hyperthyroidism.

Sample: blood. The V and J genes are TRBV7-2 and TRBJ1-1; TRBD1 matches 7 bases. This clonotype was obtained from a woman in her thirties or forties with Graves' ophthalmopathy. The CDR3 spells CASSPNRGMNTGAFF. The CDR3 DNA is TGTGCCAGCAGCCCAAACAGGGGAATGAACACTGGAGCTTTCTTT. Full variable domain (rest looked up from reference TRBV7-2 and TRBJ1-1): GAGVSQSPSNKVTEKGKDVELRCDPISGHTALYWYRQSLGQGLEFLIYFQGNSAPDKSGLPSDRFSAERTGGSVSTLTIQRTQQEDSAVYLCASSPNRGMNTGAFFGQGTRLTVV.